Reported below is one TCR beta chain. Antigen: not known. Libraries were prepared by immunoSEQ multiplex PCR; TCRdb keeps only in-frame clonotypes and omits some of them. The profile shows about 200,000 clones, 80% to 90% of them singletons. These donors were members of the 120-subject validation cohort, a group separate from the approximately 670-subject first cohort. The CDR3 extends over 16 amino acids. Trimming took 2 bases from V and 2 from J, leaving 15 bases between them. Germline assignment: CDR1 MNHEY and CDR2 SMNVEV (reference sequence). This sample was included in a study of cytomegalovirus exposure and HLA in healthy donors. Study information: It was reported in a later analysis that the same platform had been used for the approximately 110 validation repertoires as for the approximately 700 first-cohort repertoires. Study-wide results and caveats: The investigators catalogued 160 or so TCR beta chains as cytomegalovirus-associated. Rare TCR sequences predominated, though certain public TCRs were found in many donors.

The sequencing input was PBMCs. The source is a young woman in good health and CMV-seropositive. The chain joins TRBV27 to TRBJ2-5; a weak D match, TRBD2 (5 bases). The CDR3 DNA reads TGTGCCAGCAGTTTAAAGCCGGGGTTGGTGCAAGAGACCCAGTACTTC. Its translation is CASSLKPGLVQETQYF.